This T cell receptor beta chain was observed in a study of molecular identifiers for immune sequencing clone quantification. Study as a whole: Four of five splits of RNA from 20,000 or 100,000 naive CD8 cells were sequenced in replicates.

The CDR3 loop spans 19 amino acids. The V gene's germline CDR1 is MGHRA and CDR2 YSYEKL. Trimming took 2 bases from V and 0 from J; bases not matched to a gene: 11. Study-wide results and caveats: Sizes of highly expanded clones could be underestimated through identical TCRs sharing a barcode. Researchers reportedly could pick up spiked Jurkat TCR RNA from one cell mixed into one million naive cells.

TCRdb re-called the PCR reads with MiXCR, one entry per CDR3 protein. The sample lists some 97,000 distinct CDR3 sequences, 36% occurring once. Ten or more counts support this clonotype. Its antigen is currently unknown. Naive CD8 T cell sorting was performed on the CD8+CD4-CCR7+CD45RA+ phenotype. This chain links TRBV4-1 with TRBJ2-3, with 10 bases matching TRBD2. Sequencing was performed on naive CD8+ T cells from blood, with Jurkat cell RNA spiked in. Subset described: FACS-sorted CD8+CD4-CCR7+CD45RA+ naive T cells. This clonotype was sampled from a human donor in good health. Some libraries in this study had Jurkat cell RNA spiked in. This chain's CDR3 is CASSQTGTSATSSTDTQYF. CDR3 in DNA: TGCGCCAGCAGCCAAACCGGGACTAGCGCAACTTCTAGCACAGATACGCAGTATTTT.